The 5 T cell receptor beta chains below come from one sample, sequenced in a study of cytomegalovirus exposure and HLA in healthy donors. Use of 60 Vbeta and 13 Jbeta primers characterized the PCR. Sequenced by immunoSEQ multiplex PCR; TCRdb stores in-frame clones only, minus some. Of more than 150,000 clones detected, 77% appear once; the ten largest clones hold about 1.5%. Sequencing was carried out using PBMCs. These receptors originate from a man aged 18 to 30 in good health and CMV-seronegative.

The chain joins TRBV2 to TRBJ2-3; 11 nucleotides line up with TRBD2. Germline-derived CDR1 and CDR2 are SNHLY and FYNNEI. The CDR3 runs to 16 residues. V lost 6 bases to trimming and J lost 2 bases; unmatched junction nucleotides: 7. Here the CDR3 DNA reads TGTGCCAGCAGCGAGGGACTAGCGGCCGTCACAGATACGCAGTATTTT. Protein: CASSEGLAAVTDTQYF. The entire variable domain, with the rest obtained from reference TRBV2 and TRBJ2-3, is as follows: EPEVTQTPSHQVTQMGQEVILRCVPISNHLYFYWYRQILGQKVEFLVSFYNNEISEKSEIFDDQFSVERPDGSNFTLKIRSTKLEDSAMYFCASSEGLAAVTDTQYFGPGTRLTVL.

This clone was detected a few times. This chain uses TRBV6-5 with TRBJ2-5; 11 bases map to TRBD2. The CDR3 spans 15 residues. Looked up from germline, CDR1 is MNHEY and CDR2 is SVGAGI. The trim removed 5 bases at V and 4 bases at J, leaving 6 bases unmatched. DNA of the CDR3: TGTGCCAGCAGTACCCCTAGCGGGGGGCGAGAGACCCAGTACTTC. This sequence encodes CASSTPSGGRETQYF.

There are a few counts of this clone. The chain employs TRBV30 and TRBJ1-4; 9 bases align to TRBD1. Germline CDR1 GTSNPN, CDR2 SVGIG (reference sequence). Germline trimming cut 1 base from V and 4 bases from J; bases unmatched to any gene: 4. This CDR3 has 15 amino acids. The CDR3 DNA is TGTGCCTGGAGTGCCTACAGGGGGCTTAATGAAAAACTGTTTTTT. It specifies CAWSAYRGLNEKLFF.

CDR3 residues: CASTRQGGFDEQFF. CDR3 nucleotide sequence: TGTGCCAGCACTCGACAGGGAGGTTTTGATGAGCAGTTCTTC. The chain recombines TRBV2 with TRBJ2-1; possible D gene TRBD1, 7 bases. The CDR3 loop spans 14 amino acids. V was cut by 7 bases and J by 8 bases, with 18 bases left in between. Germline lookup yields CDR1 SNHLY and CDR2 FYNNEI.

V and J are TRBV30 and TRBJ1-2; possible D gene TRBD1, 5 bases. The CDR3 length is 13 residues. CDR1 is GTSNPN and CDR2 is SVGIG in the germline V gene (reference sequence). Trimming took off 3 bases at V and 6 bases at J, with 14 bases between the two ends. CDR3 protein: CAWRAGVANGYTF. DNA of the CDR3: TGTGCCTGGAGAGCGGGGGTGGCGAATGGCTACACCTTC.